What follows are 2 T cell receptor beta chains derived from one specimen sequenced in a study of shared T cell receptors in the human thymus. Sequencing used immunoSEQ multiplex PCR; TCRdb keeps in-frame clones, though not all of them. Counted here are about 610,000 clones, roughly 88% occurring once; the ten biggest clones make up 0.0095% to 0.013%. This same sample was also taken into another study, of human thymus T cells.

Material: thymocytes. The receptors were gathered from a boy in the first two years of life with a congenital heart defect.

The rearrangement joins TRBV9 to TRBJ2-1, with 10 bases aligning to TRBD2. Germline loops: CDR1 SGDLS, CDR2 YYNGEE. The V segment lost 0 bases and the J segment 7 bases; nucleotides outside the gene matches: 7. This CDR3 comprises 16 residues. In nucleotides, the CDR3 is TGTGCCAGCAGCGTAGCGGCTAGCGGGAGTCGGAATGAGCAGTTCTTC. This gives the protein CASSVAASGSRNEQFF.

This chain connects TRBV30 to TRBJ2-1; the match to TRBD2 covers 9 bases. The CDR3 has 14 amino acids. V trimming: 2 bases; J trimming: 6 bases; junction bases outside the gene matches: 5. Germline V CDR1 and CDR2: GTSNPN, SVGIG (reference sequence). CDR3 region: CAWSKAGGINEQFF. CDR3 in DNA: TGTGCCTGGAGTAAAGCGGGAGGAATCAATGAGCAGTTCTTC. The full variable domain, in which reference TRBV30 and TRBJ2-1 provide the parts outside the CDR3, is SQTIHQWPATLVQPVGSPLSLECTVEGTSNPNLYWYRQAAGRGLQLLFYSVGIGQISSEVPQNLSASRPQDRQFILSSKKLLLSDSGFYLCAWSKAGGINEQFFGPGTRLTVL.